This TCR beta chain was found in a study of cytomegalovirus exposure and HLA in healthy donors. 13 Jbeta primers and 60 Vbeta primers were used for the PCR. Assay: immunoSEQ multiplex PCR; the TCRdb copy retains only in-frame clones and omits some. The sample gives about 120,000 clones, roughly 80% of which show up once; approximately 2.4% is in the top ten. The study, taken as a whole, reports: The records held CMV serostatus as the only immune exposure information. DRB1 showed the most TCR associations and HLA-C the fewest in a later analysis, as rates varied by HLA locus. Later findings reportedly placed an Asian-associated ancestry cluster below the roughly 660-donor mean for N-insertions.

The CDR3 sequence is 15 residues long. Per the germline V gene, CDR1 is MNHEY and CDR2 is SVGAGI. V dropped 0 bases and J dropped 4 bases, with 12 bases sitting between them. Notes on this clone: What it recognizes is unknown.

The source of this sequence is a female donor in good health and CMV-seronegative. What was sequenced was PBMCs. V gene TRBV6-5 combines with J gene TRBJ1-1; no clear D gene. The CDR3 reads CASSYSRREGTEAFF. CDR3 in DNA: TGTGCCAGCAGTTACTCAAGGAGGGAGGGCACTGAAGCTTTCTTT.